Shown below are 27 T cell receptor beta chains from a single sample sequenced in a study of shared clonotypes between healthy human individuals (TCRdb year 2020). The library was produced with the immunoSEQ multiplex PCR assay. Drawn from immuneACCESS, this table holds only the in-frame rearrangements with V and J called that TCRdb kept. Clones are partly lost; checked studies trace under half to an unresolved V gene and leave the rest unexplained. For this sample the table gives fewer than 800,000 clones, of which approximately 90% were detected only once. The ten top clones hold 24% of the sample. For the CD8 naive samples, CD45RO-negative cells were positively selected for CCR7, yielding a CD45RA+CCR7+ population from which TemRA cells were excluded. The sample comprised naive CD8+ T cells sorted from blood. Read against the paper, the sample's cell subset or site label means: CD45RA+CCR7+. These TCRs come from a man aged 30 to 39 in good health.

The rearrangement uses TRBV7-9 and TRBJ2-3, with a possible D match to TRBD2 (5 bases). V lost 6 bases to trimming and J lost 3 bases, with 25 bases between them. The CDR3 has 18 residues. The germline CDR1 and CDR2 sequences are SEHNR and FQNEAQ (reference sequence). DNA for the CDR3: TGTGCCAGCAGTTTCCACGACTGGGCGGGCTTACAGACAGATACGCAGTATTTT. This encodes CASSFHDWAGLQTDTQYF.

The genes are TRBV29-1 and TRBJ2-7; 7 bases agree with TRBD2. Germline CDR1 SQVTM, CDR2 ANQGSEA. The V and J ends lost 5 bases and 2 bases, in that order; junction bases with no gene match: 6. This CDR3 contains 13 residues. CDR3 region: CSVNSGQTYEQYF. The CDR3 DNA is TGCAGCGTTAATAGCGGGCAGACCTACGAGCAGTACTTC.

The J gene is TRBJ2-7, the V gene TRBV14; D unclear. The length of the CDR3 is 14 residues. Trimming pared 1 base from V and 2 bases from J, leaving 9 bases between. Germline values: CDR1 SGHDN, CDR2 FVKESK. The CDR3 is CASSQVARTYEQYF. The CDR3 nucleotides are TGTGCCAGCAGCCAAGTCGCCAGAACCTACGAGCAGTACTTC.

This clone has a single count. The chain links TRBV7-9 to TRBJ2-7; D is unresolved. Germline-derived CDR1 and CDR2 are SEHNR and FQNEAQ (reference sequence). Trimming shortened V by 5 bases and J by 3 bases, and 14 bases separated the two germline ends. The CDR3 covers 14 residues. The CDR3 nucleotides read TGTGCCAGCAGCCCGGATTGGACGGGCTACGAGCAGTACTTC. It encodes CASSPDWTGYEQYF.

The chain carries TRBV5-1 and TRBJ2-5; the D gene is possibly TRBD2 (5 bases). CDR1 and CDR2 (germline): SGHRS, YFSETQ. The CDR3 totals 16 residues. Trimming removed 5 bases from V and 0 bases from J, with 17 bases in between. In DNA form, the CDR3 reads TGCGCCAGCAGGGGAGTAGACACCCGGTACCAAGAGACCCAGTACTTC. Amino acids: CASRGVDTRYQETQYF. Supplemented by reference TRBV5-1 and TRBJ2-5, the full variable domain reads KAGVTQTPRYLIKTRGQQVTLSCSPISGHRSVSWYQQTPGQGLQFLFEYFSETQRNKGNFPGRFSGRQFSNSRSEMNVSTLELGDSALYLCASRGVDTRYQETQYFGPGTRLLVL.

This chain connects TRBV28 to TRBJ2-1; weak D call: TRBD1 (5 bases). This CDR3 region has 14 residues. V lost 3 bases to trimming and J lost 1 base, with 7 bases between them. Germline lookup yields CDR1 MDHEN and CDR2 SYDVKM. The CDR3 DNA reads TGTGCCAGCAGTTTGGGGCTGTCCTACAATGAGCAGTTCTTC. Translation gives CASSLGLSYNEQFF.

The chain couples TRBV7-3 to TRBJ2-1, with 11 bases aligning to TRBD2. The CDR3 is 17 amino acids. J was trimmed by 3 bases and V by 0 bases; bases with no gene match: 4. Germline lookup yields CDR1 SGHTA and CDR2 FQGTGA. The CDR3 loop is CASSLTTSGKNYNEQFF. The CDR3 nucleotides read TGTGCCAGCAGCTTAACGACTAGCGGGAAAAACTACAATGAGCAGTTCTTC.

CDR3 loop: CASSLGDNAYNEQFF. The DNA of the CDR3 is TGTGCCAGCAGCTTAGGGGACAACGCCTACAATGAGCAGTTCTTC. The gene calls are TRBV5-4 and TRBJ2-1, with TRBD1 as a possible D gene (6 bases). This CDR3 is 15 amino acids long. From germline, CDR1 is SGHNT and CDR2 YYREEE (reference sequence). Trimming removed 2 bases at V and 2 bases at J, with 11 bases between. The full variable domain, its missing parts supplied by reference TRBV5-4 and TRBJ2-1, is ETGVTQSPTHLIKTRGQQVTLRCSSQSGHNTVSWYQQALGQGPQFIFQYYREEENGRGNFPPRFSGLQFPNYSSELNVNALELDDSALYLCASSLGDNAYNEQFFGPGTRLTVL.

V is TRBV10-3 and J is TRBJ2-1; 9 positions agree with TRBD1. Unmatched junction bases numbered 10, after V lost 2 bases and J lost 5 bases. CDR3 length equals 17 residues. Germline V gene data show CDR1 as ENHRY and CDR2 as SYGVKD. The CDR3 is CAISEPRTGGQHNEQFF. CDR3 nucleotides: TGTGCCATCAGTGAGCCTAGAACAGGGGGCCAGCACAATGAGCAGTTCTTC.

This chain uses TRBV6-4 with TRBJ2-1, with TRBD2 as a possible D gene (6 bases). CDR1 and CDR2 from the germline V gene are MRHNA and SNTAGT. This CDR3 is 14 amino acids long. Trimming stripped 1 base from V and 8 bases from J, with 12 bases between. In DNA form, the CDR3 reads TGTGCCAGCAGTGACTTCGGCATAGCGGATGAGCAGTTCTTC. Residues: CASSDFGIADEQFF.

The chain combines TRBV6-5 with TRBJ2-1; 9 bases map to TRBD1. This CDR3 has 15 residues. Germline-derived CDR1 and CDR2 are MNHEY and SVGAGI. Trimming took 5 bases from V and 4 from J; bases not matched to a gene: 6. The CDR3 reads CASSAGTGIYNEQFF. CDR3 sequence (DNA): TGTGCCAGCAGTGCCGGGACAGGGATATACAATGAGCAGTTCTTC.

The chain uses TRBV27 and TRBJ2-3; D unclear. CDR3 length: 13 residues. The V end was cut by 1 base, the J end by 3 bases, with 5 bases between. Germline V lookup: CDR1 MNHEY, CDR2 SMNVEV (reference sequence). The CDR3 DNA reads as TGTGCCAGCAGTTTATGGGGTACAGATACGCAGTATTTT. Amino acids: CASSLWGTDTQYF.

The chain combines TRBV7-9 with TRBJ2-1; 8 positions agree with TRBD2. The CDR3 loop spans 16 amino acids. The V and J ends lost 2 bases and 7 bases, in that order; junction bases with no gene match: 10. Per the germline V gene, CDR1 is SEHNR and CDR2 is FQNEAQ (reference sequence). This CDR3 is CASSLMSGSKGNEQFF. CDR3 bases: TGTGCCAGCAGCTTAATGAGCGGGAGTAAGGGGAATGAGCAGTTCTTC.

The genes are TRBV9 and TRBJ1-2, with a possible D match to TRBD1 (5 bases). The CDR3 runs to 17 residues. In germline, CDR1 is SGDLS, CDR2 YYNGEE. Trimming cost V 0 bases and J 4 bases, with 19 bases left between them. The CDR3 loop reads CASSVGVGGNPSYGYTF. CDR3 DNA sequence: TGTGCCAGCAGCGTAGGGGTGGGGGGGAACCCCTCCTATGGCTACACCTTC.

CDR3 bases: TGTGCCACCAGCAGAGATAGGCGGTCCTCCTACGAGCAGTACTTC. The encoded protein is CATSRDRRSSYEQYF. J is TRBJ2-7 and V is TRBV15; D is unresolved. V lost 0 bases and J 0 bases, leaving 9 bases between the germline ends. The germline CDR1 and CDR2 sequences are LNHNV and YYDKDF (reference sequence). This CDR3 spans 15 amino acids.

V usage is TRBV11-1 and J usage is TRBJ2-7, with 8 positions matching TRBD1. CDR1 is SGHAT and CDR2 is FQDESV in the germline V gene (reference sequence). V lost 5 bases, J lost 6 bases, and 6 bases stayed unmatched. The CDR3 has 13 amino acids. The CDR3 DNA follows: TGTGCCAGCAGCCCGACAGGGGAAATCGAGCAGTACTTC. Protein product: CASSPTGEIEQYF.

The rearrangement joins TRBV2 to TRBJ1-2; 9 bases align to TRBD1. The CDR3 length is 15 residues. V was pared by 1 base and J by 2 bases, with 2 bases of the junction left unmatched. Germline-derived CDR1 and CDR2 are SNHLY and FYNNEI. The chain's CDR3 is CASSEGTGENYGYTF. CDR3 bases: TGTGCCAGCAGTGAAGGGACAGGGGAAAACTATGGCTACACCTTC.

The gene calls are TRBV27 and TRBJ1-2, with 7 nucleotides matching TRBD1. The CDR3 is 14 amino acids. The germline V gene has CDR1 MNHEY and CDR2 SMNVEV (reference sequence). Unmatched junction bases numbered 2, after V lost 0 bases and J lost 4 bases. CDR3 bases: TGTGCCAGCAGTTTATCCACAGGGGCCTATGGCTACACCTTC. Protein sequence: CASSLSTGAYGYTF.

The rearrangement joins TRBV11-2 to TRBJ2-5, with a possible D match to TRBD2 (6 bases). CDR3 length: 13 amino acids. Trimming took 3 bases from V and 5 from J, leaving 10 bases between them. Looked up from germline, CDR1 is SGHAT and CDR2 is FQNNGV. CDR3 protein: CASSLEGAETQYF. CDR3 DNA: TGTGCCAGCAGCTTGGAGGGAGCGGAGACCCAGTACTTC.

The gene calls are TRBV7-2 and TRBJ1-3; D perhaps matches TRBD1 (5 bases). V dropped 1 base and J dropped 6 bases, with 10 bases sitting between them. CDR1 is SGHTA, CDR2 FQGNSA, per germline. The CDR3 has 14 amino acids. DNA for the CDR3: TGTGCCAGCAGCTTAGTGAGAGGGGAAAACACCATATATTTT. Protein sequence: CASSLVRGENTIYF.

The chain uses TRBV7-9 and TRBJ2-2; 13 bases fit TRBD2. The CDR3 spans 17 residues. CDR1 is SEHNR, CDR2 FQNEAQ, per germline (reference sequence). After removal of 7 bases from V and 0 bases from J, the junction contained 5 bases not matched to a gene. The CDR3 region is CASKALAGGPNTGELFF. The CDR3 coding sequence is TGTGCCAGCAAAGCACTAGCGGGAGGGCCGAACACCGGGGAGCTGTTTTTT.

The CDR3 region is CASTPVALGADTQYF. The CDR3, as DNA: TGTGCCAGCACTCCCGTAGCTCTTGGGGCAGATACGCAGTATTTT. This rearrangement joins TRBV7-8 to TRBJ2-3; no definite D call. This CDR3 is 15 amino acids long. Germline V gives CDR1 SGHVS, CDR2 FQNEAQ. V dropped 7 bases and J dropped 4 bases, with 18 bases sitting between them. The full variable domain, in which reference TRBV7-8 and TRBJ2-3 provide the parts outside the CDR3, is GAGVSQSPRYKVAKRGQDVALRCDPISGHVSLFWYQQALGQGPEFLTYFQNEAQLDKSGLPSDRFFAERPEGSVSTLKIQRTQQEDSAVYLCASTPVALGADTQYFGPGTRLTVL.

This sequence joins TRBV5-1 and TRBJ2-3; tentative D call: TRBD1 (6 bases). The CDR3 spans 15 residues. Germline V lookup: CDR1 SGHRS, CDR2 YFSETQ. V lost 2 bases, J lost 0 bases, and 10 bases lay in between. CDR3 bases: TGCGCCAGCAGCTTCGGTAGGGGGAGCACAGATACGCAGTATTTT. Translating it yields CASSFGRGSTDTQYF.

The chain uses TRBV7-2 and TRBJ2-7, with D possibly being TRBD1 (5 bases). V gave up 1 base and J gave up 6 bases, with 13 bases separating them. CDR3 length: 14 amino acids. The V gene's germline CDR1 is SGHTA and CDR2 FQGNSA. CDR3 bases: TGTGCCAGCAGCTTAGGGGGCTTCACCCCCGAGCAGTACTTC. Translating gives CASSLGGFTPEQYF.

As for this clone: Different DNA sequences within this sample yield the same CDR3. The V and J genes are TRBV27 and TRBJ2-2; D gene unclear. V shed 0 bases and J shed 5 bases, with 4 bases lying between them. The CDR3 extends over 13 amino acids. Germline lookup yields CDR1 MNHEY and CDR2 SMNVEV (reference sequence). CDR3 sequence: CASSLSITGELFF. CDR3 sequence (DNA): TGTGCCAGCAGTTTATCGATTACCGGGGAGCTGTTTTTT.

The chain couples TRBV5-1 to TRBJ2-7; D remains ambiguous. The CDR3 covers 15 residues. The ends were cut back, 1 base at V and 2 bases at J, with 13 bases in the middle. Germline values: CDR1 SGHRS, CDR2 YFSETQ. In DNA, the CDR3 is TGCGCCAGCAGCTTGCGGCCTTCCTTGGCCTACGAGCAGTACTTC. Amino acids: CASSLRPSLAYEQYF.

The chain employs TRBV28 and TRBJ1-1, with a weak D call TRBD1 (6 bases). Germline loops: CDR1 MDHEN, CDR2 SYDVKM. The length of the CDR3 is 17 residues. Trimming pared 2 bases from V and 3 bases from J, leaving 19 bases between. The CDR3 loop reads CASSLPSADRQDTEAFF. The CDR3 DNA reads as TGTGCCAGCAGTTTACCCTCCGCCGACAGGCAAGACACTGAAGCTTTCTTT. Looking up the rest from reference TRBV28 and TRBJ1-1 gives the full variable domain: DVKVTQSSRYLVKRTGEKVFLECVQDMDHENMFWYRQDPGLGLRLIYFSYDVKMKEKGDIPEGYSVSREKKERFSLILESASTNQTSMYLCASSLPSADRQDTEAFFGQGTRLTVV.